The sequence of this TCR beta chain was determined in a study of CD8 T cells in ankylosing spondylitis. Per germline, CDR1 LGHDT and CDR2 YNNKEL (reference sequence). The CDR3 contains 15 residues. The germline V and J ends were trimmed by 2 bases and 11 bases, with 21 bases remaining between them. MiXCR was run by TCRdb on the 5' RACE reads, yielding one entry per CDR3 protein. The table lists under 200,000 distinct CDR3 sequences, 11% of them singletons, with 25% to 30% in the top ten. Sequenced input: blood, either unsorted or a sorted T cell fraction (not recorded which). The receptor's source is a male donor with ankylosing spondylitis or in good health (not recorded which). This chain links TRBV3-1 with TRBJ1-1, with D unclear. For the CDR3, the DNA is TGTGCCAGCAGCCAATCGGCGGGATTTAGCGGTTACGCTTTCTTT. Translating it yields CASSQSAGFSGYAFF.